The clone carrying this TCR beta chain was recorded a few times. Original processing methods: Nucleated cell counts were estimated from reference gene primer amplification. Produced via immunoSEQ multiplex PCR; TCRdb's table is partial and in-frame only. V and J calls and clone size come straight from that table; D and trimming were deduced from the DNA. The table includes about 200,000 clones, around four fifths detected once. The record originates from a study of blood T cell repertoires in COVID-19. On the study more broadly: Sources were T cells, B-cell-depleted T cells, or PBMCs; the material itself was cDNA or gDNA.

This CDR3 is built from 15 residues. The sequence came from a human donor in a cohort sampled during active COVID-19. Material for sequencing was peripheral blood. V usage is TRBV21-1 and J usage is TRBJ1-1; the table calls TRBD1, which could not be checked here. TRBV21-1 is classified as a pseudogene. The CDR3 nucleotides are TGTGCCAGCAGCGCGCGACAGGGGCGCCCAGCTGAAGCTTTCTTT. Protein: CASSARQGRPAEAFF.